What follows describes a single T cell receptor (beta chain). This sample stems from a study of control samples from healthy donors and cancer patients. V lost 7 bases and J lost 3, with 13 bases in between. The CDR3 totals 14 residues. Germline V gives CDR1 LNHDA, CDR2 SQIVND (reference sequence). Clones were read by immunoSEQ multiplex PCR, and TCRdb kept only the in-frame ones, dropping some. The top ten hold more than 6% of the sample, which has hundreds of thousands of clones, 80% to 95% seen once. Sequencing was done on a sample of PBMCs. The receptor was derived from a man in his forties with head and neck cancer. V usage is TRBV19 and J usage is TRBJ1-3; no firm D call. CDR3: CASTETSGGNTIYF. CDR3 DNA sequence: TGTGCCAGTACCGAGACTTCAGGTGGAAACACCATATATTTT.